The 10 T cell receptor beta chains below all came from one sample that was sequenced in a study of T cell changes during pregnancy in multiple sclerosis. The data were produced by immunoSEQ multiplex PCR, yet TCRdb's version contains in-frame clones alone and is incomplete. The data hold over 65,000 clones, with approximately 90% observed a single time. Sample: peripheral blood, taken in the first trimester of pregnancy. The receptor set was obtained from a female donor with multiple sclerosis, enrolled in a pregnancy study.

This rearrangement joins TRBV27 to TRBJ2-7, with D possibly TRBD2 on 6 matching bases. This CDR3 has 14 amino acids. V was shortened by 5 bases and J by 5 bases, with 16 bases between the two germline ends. Germline-derived CDR1 and CDR2 are MNHEY and SMNVEV (reference sequence). CDR3 nucleotide sequence: TGTGCCAGCAGTCTTACGGGAGTCAACGACGAGCAGTACTTC. This gives the protein CASSLTGVNDEQYF.

The J gene is TRBJ2-7, the V gene TRBV5-6; tentative D call: TRBD1 (5 bases). V was trimmed by 0 bases and J by 0 bases, leaving 7 bases between them. The germline V gene encodes CDR1 SGHDT and CDR2 YYEEEE. There are 14 residues in the CDR3. The CDR3 coding sequence is TGTGCCAGCAGCTTGGGACAGAGCTCCTACGAGCAGTACTTC. Its protein is CASSLGQSSYEQYF.

V usage is TRBV5-6 and J usage is TRBJ1-1; 8 bases match TRBD1. CDR1 is SGHDT and CDR2 is YYEEEE in the germline V gene. The CDR3 runs to 16 residues. J was trimmed by 4 bases and V by 5 bases; bases with no gene match: 13. The CDR3 loop reads CASRDGQGGRGTEAFF. DNA of the CDR3: TGTGCCAGCAGGGATGGACAGGGCGGTAGGGGCACTGAAGCTTTCTTT. The variable domain in full, with the rest retrieved from reference TRBV5-6 and TRBJ1-1, is DAGVTQSPTHLIKTRGQQVTLRCSPKSGHDTVSWYQQALGQGPQFIFQYYEEEERQRGNFPDRFSGHQFPNYSSELNVNALLLGDSALYLCASRDGQGGRGTEAFFGQGTRLTVV.

The chain uses TRBV18 and TRBJ1-4, with D uncertain. The germline V and J ends were trimmed by 2 bases and 6 bases, with 4 bases remaining between them. CDR1 and CDR2 from the germline V gene are KGHSH and LQKENI. This CDR3 spans 12 amino acids. The CDR3 here is CASSPSDEKLFF. DNA for the CDR3: TGTGCCAGCTCACCATCGGATGAAAAACTGTTTTTT.

The genes are TRBV11-2 and TRBJ2-7; D might be TRBD2 (5 bases). This CDR3 contains 15 residues. In germline, CDR1 is SGHAT, CDR2 FQNNGV. Trimming took 5 bases from V and 0 from J, leaving 14 bases between them. The CDR3 spells CASSRRSESSYEQYF. As DNA, the CDR3 is TGTGCCAGCAGCCGGAGGTCCGAGAGCTCCTACGAGCAGTACTTC. The complete variable domain, with remaining parts taken from reference TRBV11-2 and TRBJ2-7, reads EAGVAQSPRYKIIEKRQSVAFWCNPISGHATLYWYQQILGQGPKLLIQFQNNGVVDDSQLPKDRFSAERLKGVDSTLKIQPAKLEDSAVYLCASSRRSESSYEQYFGPGTRLTVT.

The V call is TRBV4-2, the J call TRBJ2-2, with 13 positions matching TRBD2. The germline V gene has CDR1 LGHNA and CDR2 YNFKEQ. This CDR3 has 16 amino acids. V was clipped by 1 base and J by 6 bases; unmatched bases: 2. Here the CDR3 reads CASSQGTSGSPGELFF. The CDR3 coding sequence is TGTGCCAGCAGCCAAGGGACTAGCGGGAGTCCCGGGGAGCTGTTTTTT.

The J gene is TRBJ1-5, the V gene TRBV5-1; 11 bases align to TRBD1. This CDR3 region has 15 residues. Germline V gene sequence: CDR1 SGHRS, CDR2 YFSETQ. V lost 1 base and J lost 8; bases outside the gene matches: 5. The DNA for the CDR3 is TGCGCCAGCAGCTTGAACCCGGGACAGGGGGAGCCCCAGCATTTT. Translating gives CASSLNPGQGEPQHF.

This CDR3 is CASSKNRQGYSPLHF. In DNA form, the CDR3 reads TGTGCCAGCAGCAAGAATCGACAGGGTTATTCACCCCTCCACTTT. The V gene is TRBV21-1, the J gene TRBJ1-6; the table names TRBD1, a call not compared with the DNA. TRBV21-1 constitutes a pseudogene. The CDR3 extends over 15 amino acids.

Regarding this clone: The junction shows a germline mismatch at one end, possibly a read error. CDR3 loop: CASSRDYSTGELFF. The CDR3 nucleotides read TGTGCTAGCAGCCGGGACTACAGCACCGGGGAGCTGTTTTTT. V and J are TRBV7-7 and TRBJ2-2, with TRBD2 matching 7 bases. CDR3 length: 14 amino acids. Germline lookup yields CDR1 SSHAT and CDR2 FNYEAQ (reference sequence).

V and J are TRBV5-6 and TRBJ1-4; D is unresolved. The CDR3 sequence is 15 residues long. Germline-derived CDR1 and CDR2 are SGHDT and YYEEEE. Trimming left V 4 bases short and J 5 bases short, with 15 bases between. CDR3 loop: CASSPFPVLNEKLFF. CDR3 DNA: TGTGCCAGCAGCCCGTTCCCAGTCTTGAATGAAAAACTGTTTTTT.